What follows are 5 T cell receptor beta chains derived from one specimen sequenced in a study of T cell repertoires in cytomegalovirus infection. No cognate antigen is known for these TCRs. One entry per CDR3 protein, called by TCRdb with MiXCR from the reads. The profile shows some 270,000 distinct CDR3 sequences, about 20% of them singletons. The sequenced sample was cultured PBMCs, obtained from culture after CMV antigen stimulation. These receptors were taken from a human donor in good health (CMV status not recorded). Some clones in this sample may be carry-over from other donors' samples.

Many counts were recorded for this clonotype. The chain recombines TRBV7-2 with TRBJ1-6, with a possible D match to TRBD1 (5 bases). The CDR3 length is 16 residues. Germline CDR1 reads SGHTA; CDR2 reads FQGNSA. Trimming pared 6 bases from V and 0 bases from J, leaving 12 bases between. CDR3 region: CASRGRQSSYNSPLHF. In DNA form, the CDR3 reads TGTGCCAGCAGAGGACGACAGAGCTCCTATAATTCACCCCTCCACTTT. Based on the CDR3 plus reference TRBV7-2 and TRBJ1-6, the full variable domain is GAGVSQSPSNKVTEKGKDVELRCDPISGHTALYWYRQSLGQGLEFLIYFQGNSAPDKSGLPSDRFSAERTGGSVSTLTIQRTQQEDSAVYLCASRGRQSSYNSPLHFGNGTRLTVT.

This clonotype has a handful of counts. The CDR3 here is CASSTDTFQETQYF. In DNA form, the CDR3 reads TGTGCCAGTAGTACGGACACATTCCAAGAGACCCAGTACTTC. The chain has TRBV19 and TRBJ2-5; D perhaps matches TRBD1 (5 bases). This CDR3 has 14 residues. Trimming took 4 bases from V and 1 from J, leaving 10 bases between them. Germline CDR1 LNHDA, CDR2 SQIVND (reference sequence). The whole variable domain, remainder taken from reference TRBV19 and TRBJ2-5, is DGGITQSPKYLFRKEGQNVTLSCEQNLNHDAMYWYRQDPGQGLRLIYYSQIVNDFQKGDIAEGYSVSREKKESFPLTVTSAQKNPTAFYLCASSTDTFQETQYFGPGTRLLVL.

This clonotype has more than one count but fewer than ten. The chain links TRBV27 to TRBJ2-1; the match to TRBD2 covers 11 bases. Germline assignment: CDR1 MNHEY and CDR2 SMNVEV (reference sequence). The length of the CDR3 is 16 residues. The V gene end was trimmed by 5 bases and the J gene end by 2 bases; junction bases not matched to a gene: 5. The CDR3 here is CASSHRTSGPYNEQFF. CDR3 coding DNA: TGTGCCAGCAGTCATCGGACTAGCGGGCCCTACAATGAGCAGTTCTTC.

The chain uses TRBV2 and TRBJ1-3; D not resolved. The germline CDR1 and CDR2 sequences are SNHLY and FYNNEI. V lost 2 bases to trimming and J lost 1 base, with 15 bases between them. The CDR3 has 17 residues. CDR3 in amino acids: CASSEIDSRASGNTIYF. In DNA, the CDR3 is TGTGCCAGCAGTGAAATTGATTCGAGGGCGTCTGGAAACACCATATATTTT.

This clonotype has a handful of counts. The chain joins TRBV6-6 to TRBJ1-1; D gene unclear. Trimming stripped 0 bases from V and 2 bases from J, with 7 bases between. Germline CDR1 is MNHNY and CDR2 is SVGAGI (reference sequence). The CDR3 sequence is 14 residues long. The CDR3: CASSYSGLNTEAFF. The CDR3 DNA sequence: TGTGCCAGCAGTTACTCCGGCCTCAACACTGAAGCTTTCTTT.